Listed below are T cell receptor beta chains from one sample, sequenced in a study of T cell responses to AZD1222 COVID-19 vaccine. The table came from immunoSEQ multiplex PCR; TCRdb's copy has only in-frame clones and leaves some out. This sample carries more than 95,000 clones, about nine tenths of them seen once, and the ten largest clones take approximately 7.5%. Material: peripheral blood, obtained on day 0 of AZD1222 vaccination. The receptors were sampled from an adult in good health. The CDR3 runs from the conserved cysteine through the conserved F or W. A D gene is named only where the DNA matches it firmly. The size entry is marked missing in some rows and otherwise reads once, few, many or a size class.

cdr3_nt cdr3_aa clone_size j_call d_call v_call
TGTGCCAGCAGCTTAGGACAGGGGGCGAGTCAGCCCCAGCATTTT CASSLGQGASQPQHF . TRBJ1-5 TRBD1 TRBV7-2
TGCGCCAGCAGCTTGGGGGAGGCCGGCTATGGCTACACCTTC CASSLGEAGYGYTF . TRBJ1-2 . TRBV5-1
TGTGCCAGCAGCCCTAGGGCAGCAACTAATGAAAAACTGTTTTTT CASSPRAATNEKLFF . TRBJ1-4 . TRBV27
TGTGCCAGCAGCGGGGACAGGGAGACTACGCAGTATTTT CASSGDRETTQYF few TRBJ2-3 TRBD1 TRBV5-6
TGTGCCAGCAGCTTGGAGCAGGGAGGGACTGAAGCTTTCTTT CASSLEQGGTEAFF . TRBJ1-1 . TRBV5-4
TGTGCCAGCACCCAACAGGGACGGTCTGAAGCTTTCTTT CASTQQGRSEAFF once TRBJ1-1 . TRBV12-3/TRBV12-4
TGTGCCAGCAGCTTGTTGGGAAACACTGAAGCTTTCTTT CASSLLGNTEAFF once TRBJ1-1 . TRBV5-6
TGTGCCAGCCGGGACAGGGCGAACACTGAAGCTTTCTTT CASRDRANTEAFF . TRBJ1-1 TRBD1 TRBV6-5
TGTGCCAGCAGCCTACGGGGCTTCGGCACAGATACGCAGTATTTT CASSLRGFGTDTQYF . TRBJ2-3 . TRBV3-1/TRBV3-2
TGTGCCAGCAGTCCCAGGGGCCAGGGGCCCCAGCATTTT CASSPRGQGPQHF . TRBJ1-5 . TRBV28
TGTGCCAGCAGCTTAGAGGCCCTTTCCTACGAGCAGTACTTC CASSLEALSYEQYF . TRBJ2-7 . TRBV11-2
TGTGCCAGCAGACAAATTAGAATTTCCGGGACAGTTAATTCACCCCTCCACTTT CASRQIRISGTVNSPLHF . TRBJ1-6 TRBD1 TRBV27
TGTGCCAGCAGCTCCGGGACAGGACAAGAGACCCAGTACTTC CASSSGTGQETQYF . TRBJ2-5 TRBD1 TRBV3-1/TRBV3-2
TGTGCCAGCAGTTTGCTAGCGGGACGCGGAAACGAGCAGTACTTC CASSLLAGRGNEQYF . TRBJ2-7 TRBD2 TRBV28
TGTGCCAGTAGTATCCGTCCTAACCAGAACACTGAAGCTTTCTTT CASSIRPNQNTEAFF . TRBJ1-1 . TRBV19
TGTGCCAGCAGTTTCTTCGGGACTAGCGGGGGTCGGAACAATGAGCAGTTCTTC CASSFFGTSGGRNNEQFF . TRBJ2-1 TRBD2 TRBV27
TGCAGCGCCTTCCAGGGGACGGGGGAAAAACTGTTTTTT CSAFQGTGEKLFF . TRBJ1-4 . TRBV29-1
TGTGCCAGCAGTGAGGGTGGATACTACGAGCAGTACTTC CASSEGGYYEQYF . TRBJ2-7 . TRBV2
TGTGCCAGTACCTTGGACAGGACACGCGGGGAGCTGTTTTTT CASTLDRTRGELFF . TRBJ2-2 TRBD1 TRBV19
TGTGCCAGCAGCTTTCCTAGCGGGCGTAGCACCGGGGAGCTGTTTTTT CASSFPSGRSTGELFF . TRBJ2-2 TRBD2 TRBV7-2
TGTGCCAGCTACAGGGAGACTGGAAACACCATATATTTT CASYRETGNTIYF . TRBJ1-3 . TRBV6-6
TGTGCCAGCTGCGTAGATGGGGGCACCGGGGAGCTGTTTTTT CASCVDGGTGELFF . TRBJ2-2 . TRBV18
TGTGCCAGCAGTAAACCTCCCGGGACGGCCTATGGCTACACCTTC CASSKPPGTAYGYTF . TRBJ1-2 . TRBV28
TGTGCCAGCAGCCAAGTTGGGGTGGCTGGCTACACCTTC CASSQVGVAGYTF . TRBJ1-2 . TRBV14
TGTGCCAGCGCTGCTTACGAAAAACTGTTTTTT CASAAYEKLFF . TRBJ1-4 . TRBV6-5
TGCGCCAGCAGCCGAGGGACGGGCTCCTACAATGAGCAGTTCTTC CASSRGTGSYNEQFF . TRBJ2-1 . TRBV5-1
TGCGCCAGCAGCCAAGATGACAGGCTTTCCTACGAGCAGTACTTC CASSQDDRLSYEQYF once TRBJ2-7 . TRBV4-1
TGTGCCAGTACCACAGGGACGGCTGGAAACACCATATATTTT CASTTGTAGNTIYF . TRBJ1-3 . TRBV19
TGTGCCAGCAGCATGGGGCTACGCACAGATACGCAGTATTTT CASSMGLRTDTQYF . TRBJ2-3 . TRBV7-6